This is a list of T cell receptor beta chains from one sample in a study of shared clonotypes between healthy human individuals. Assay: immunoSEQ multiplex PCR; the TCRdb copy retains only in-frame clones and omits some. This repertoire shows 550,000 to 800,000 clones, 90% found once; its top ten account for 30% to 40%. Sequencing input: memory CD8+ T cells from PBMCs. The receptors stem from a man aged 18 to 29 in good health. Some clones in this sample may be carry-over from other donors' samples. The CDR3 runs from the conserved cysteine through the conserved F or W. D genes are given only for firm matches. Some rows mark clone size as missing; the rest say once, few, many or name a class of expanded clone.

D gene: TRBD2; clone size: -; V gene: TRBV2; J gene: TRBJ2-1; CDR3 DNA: TGTGCCAGCAGCAAGGGTAGCGGGATCACCTACAATGAGCAGTTCTTC; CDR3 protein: CASSKGSGITYNEQFF
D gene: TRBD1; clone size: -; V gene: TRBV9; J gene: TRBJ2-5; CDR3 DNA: TGTGCCAGCAGCGCCGACAGGGACCAAGAGACCCAGTACTTC; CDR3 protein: CASSADRDQETQYF
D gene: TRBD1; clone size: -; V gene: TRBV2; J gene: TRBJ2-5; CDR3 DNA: TGTGCCTTAACCCAGGGACAGGGAAGGGTTCGAGAGACCCAGTACTTC; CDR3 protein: CALTQGQGRVRETQYF
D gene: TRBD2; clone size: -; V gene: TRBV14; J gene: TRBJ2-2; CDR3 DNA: TGTGCCAGCAGTACCAAGTCGTGGTCGGCAGGACTAGCGAACACCGGGGAGCTGTTTTTT; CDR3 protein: CASSTKSWSAGLANTGELFF
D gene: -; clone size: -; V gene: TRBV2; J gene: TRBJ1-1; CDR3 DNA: TGTGCCAGCAGTGAAGAAGGGGGGGCCGTTATGAACACTGAAGCTTTCTTT; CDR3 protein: CASSEEGGAVMNTEAFF
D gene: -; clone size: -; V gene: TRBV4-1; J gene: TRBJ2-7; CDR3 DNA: TGCGCCAGCAGCCAACCGGGGGTTCCCTACGAGCAGTACTTC; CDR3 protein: CASSQPGVPYEQYF
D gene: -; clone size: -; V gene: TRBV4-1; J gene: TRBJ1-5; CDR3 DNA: TGCGCCAGCAGCCAAGACCCCTCACTGGCCCCGGAGCCCCAGCATTTT; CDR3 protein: CASSQDPSLAPEPQHF
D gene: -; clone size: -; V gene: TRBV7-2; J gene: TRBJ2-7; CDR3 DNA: TGTGCCAGCAGCTTAGTTTTGGGCGAGCAGTACTTC; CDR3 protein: CASSLVLGEQYF
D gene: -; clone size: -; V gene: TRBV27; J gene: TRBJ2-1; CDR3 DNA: TGTGCCAGCAGCGCCCTCCCGGGAGCCTTCTACAATGAGCAGTTCTTC; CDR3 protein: CASSALPGAFYNEQFF
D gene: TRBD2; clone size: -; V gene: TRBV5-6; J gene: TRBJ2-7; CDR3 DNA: TGTGCCAGCAGCGGATCGACAACTAGCGATAGCTCCTACGAGCAGTACTTC; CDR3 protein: CASSGSTTSDSSYEQYF
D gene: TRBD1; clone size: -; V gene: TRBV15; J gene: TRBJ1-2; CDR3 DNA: TGTGCCACCAGCGGAGGGACAGACTATGGCTACACCTTC; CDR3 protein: CATSGGTDYGYTF
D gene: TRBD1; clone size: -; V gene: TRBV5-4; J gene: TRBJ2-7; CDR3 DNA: TGTGCCAGCAGCGGGACCCGGGACAGCTCCTCCTACGAGCAGTACTTC; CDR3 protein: CASSGTRDSSSYEQYF
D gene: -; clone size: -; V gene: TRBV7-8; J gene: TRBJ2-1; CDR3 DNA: TGTGCCAGCAGCCCGCAATCCCTCGGGGGAGCGGGCTACAATGAGCAGTTCTTC; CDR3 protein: CASSPQSLGGAGYNEQFF
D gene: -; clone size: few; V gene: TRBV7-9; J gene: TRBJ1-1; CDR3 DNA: TGTGCCAGCAAGAGTGGGGGTGACACTGAAGCTTTCTTT; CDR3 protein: CASKSGGDTEAFF
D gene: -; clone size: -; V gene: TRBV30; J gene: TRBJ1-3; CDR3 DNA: TGTGCCTGGAAGGCAGCAGGAAACACCATATATTTT; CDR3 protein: CAWKAAGNTIYF
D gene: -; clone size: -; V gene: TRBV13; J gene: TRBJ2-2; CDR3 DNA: TGTGCCAGCAGCCTACAGGATTCCGGGGAGCTGTTTTTT; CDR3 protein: CASSLQDSGELFF
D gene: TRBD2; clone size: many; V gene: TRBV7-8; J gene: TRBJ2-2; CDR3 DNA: TGTGCCAGCAGCGCTAGGACTAGCGGGAGCACCGGGGAGCTGTTTTTT; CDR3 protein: CASSARTSGSTGELFF
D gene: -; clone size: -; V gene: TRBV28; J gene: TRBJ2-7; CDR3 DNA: TGTGCCAGCAGTTCTCACGGCATCTCCTACGAGCAGTACTTC; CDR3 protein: CASSSHGISYEQYF
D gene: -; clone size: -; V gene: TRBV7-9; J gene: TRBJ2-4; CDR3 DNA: TGTGCCAGCAGCTCCAGGGGGCAGCGGGAGTTAGCCAAAAACATTCAGTACTTC; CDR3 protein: CASSSRGQRELAKNIQYF
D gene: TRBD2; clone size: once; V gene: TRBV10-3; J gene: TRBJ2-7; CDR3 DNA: TGTGCCATCAGTGAGTCGATGAAGGTAGCGGGAGGGTCCGCCGAGCAGTACTTC; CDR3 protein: CAISESMKVAGGSAEQYF
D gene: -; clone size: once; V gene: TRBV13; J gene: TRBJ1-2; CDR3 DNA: TGTGCCAGCAGCCCCCCTAGGCGAGATGGCTACACCTTC; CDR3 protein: CASSPPRRDGYTF
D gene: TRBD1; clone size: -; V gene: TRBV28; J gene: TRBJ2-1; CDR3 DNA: TGTGCCAGCAGTTTGGGGGACAGGATTTACAATGAGCAGTTCTTC; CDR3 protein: CASSLGDRIYNEQFF
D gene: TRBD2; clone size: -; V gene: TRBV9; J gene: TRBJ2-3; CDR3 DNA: TGTGCCAGCAGCCCCGGACTAGCGGGACGTGTTGATACGCAGTATTTT; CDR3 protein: CASSPGLAGRVDTQYF